This section outlines one T cell receptor (beta chain) sequence together with its context. A junction boundary mismatches the germline segment, possibly from a read error. This record comes from a study of cytomegalovirus exposure and HLA in healthy donors. The PCR was carried out with 60 Vbeta primers and 13 Jbeta primers. Measured with immunoSEQ multiplex PCR; TCRdb has only the in-frame clones, and not every one. The sample lists around 200,000 clones; 75% to 90% were seen once. CDR1 WSHSY and CDR2 SAAADI come from the germline V gene. The CDR3 length is 13 residues. The sequence came from a woman between 50 and 59 years old in good health and CMV-seropositive. The rearrangement joins TRBV10-2 to TRBJ2-3, with TRBD1 matching over 8 bases. Sequenced: PBMCs. Written as DNA, the CDR3 is TGCGCCAGCAGTGAGTCGGACAGGGTGTTGGTGGATTTT. This translates into CASSESDRVLVDF.